The text below deals with one T cell receptor (beta chain). The data belong to a study of blood T cell repertoires in COVID-19. CDR3 size: 19 residues. CDR1 is SQVTM and CDR2 is ANQGSEA in the germline V gene. V lost 5 bases and J lost 3; bases outside the gene matches: 20. Assay: immunoSEQ multiplex PCR; the TCRdb copy retains only in-frame clones and omits some. The data show 150,000 to 200,000 clones, around 80% seen once. The clonotype was recovered from a man aged 50-60 years who had recovered from COVID-19. This sequence joins TRBV29-1 and TRBJ2-5; 11 bases are a match to TRBD2. Sample: PBMCs or T cells enriched from blood (not recorded which). The CDR3 protein is CSVQPTRLFSGGEKETQYF. CDR3 DNA sequence: TGCAGCGTTCAACCAACACGACTTTTTAGCGGGGGGGAAAAAGAGACCCAGTACTTC.